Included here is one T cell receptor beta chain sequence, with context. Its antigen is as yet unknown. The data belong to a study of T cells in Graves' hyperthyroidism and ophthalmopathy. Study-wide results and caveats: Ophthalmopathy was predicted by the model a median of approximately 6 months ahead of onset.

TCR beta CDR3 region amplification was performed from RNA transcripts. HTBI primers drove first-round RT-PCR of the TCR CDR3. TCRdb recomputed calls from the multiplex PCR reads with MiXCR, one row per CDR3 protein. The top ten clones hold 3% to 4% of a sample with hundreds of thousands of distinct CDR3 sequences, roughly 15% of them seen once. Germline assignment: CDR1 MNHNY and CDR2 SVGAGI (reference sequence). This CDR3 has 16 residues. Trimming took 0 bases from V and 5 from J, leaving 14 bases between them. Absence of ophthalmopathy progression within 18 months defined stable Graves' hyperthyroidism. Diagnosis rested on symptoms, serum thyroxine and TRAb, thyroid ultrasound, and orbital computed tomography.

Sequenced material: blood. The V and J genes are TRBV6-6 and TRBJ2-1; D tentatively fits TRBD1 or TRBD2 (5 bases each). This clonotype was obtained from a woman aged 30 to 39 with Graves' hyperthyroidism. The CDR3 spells CASSYSGAGNDNEQFF. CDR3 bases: TGTGCCAGCAGTTACTCAGGGGCGGGCAATGACAATGAGCAGTTCTTC.